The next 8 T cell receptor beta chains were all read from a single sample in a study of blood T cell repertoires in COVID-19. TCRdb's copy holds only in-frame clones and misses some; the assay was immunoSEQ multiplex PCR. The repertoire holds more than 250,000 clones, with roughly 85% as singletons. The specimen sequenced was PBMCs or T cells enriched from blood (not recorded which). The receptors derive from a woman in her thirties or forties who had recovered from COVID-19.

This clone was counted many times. This CDR3 reads CASVEGRAPGELFF. In DNA, the CDR3 is TGTGCCAGCGTAGAGGGAAGGGCGCCCGGGGAGCTGTTTTTT. This chain joins TRBV2 and TRBJ2-2, with D possibly matching TRBD2 (5 bases). Trimming took 8 bases from V and 6 from J, leaving 16 bases between them. Germline CDR1 is SNHLY and CDR2 is FYNNEI. CDR3 length equals 14 residues.

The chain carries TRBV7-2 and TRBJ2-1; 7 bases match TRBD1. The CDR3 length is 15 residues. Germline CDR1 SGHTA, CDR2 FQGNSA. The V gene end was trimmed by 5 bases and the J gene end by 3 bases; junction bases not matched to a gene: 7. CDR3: CASSLDRIYYNEQFF. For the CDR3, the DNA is TGTGCCAGCAGCCTGGACAGGATTTACTACAATGAGCAGTTCTTC.

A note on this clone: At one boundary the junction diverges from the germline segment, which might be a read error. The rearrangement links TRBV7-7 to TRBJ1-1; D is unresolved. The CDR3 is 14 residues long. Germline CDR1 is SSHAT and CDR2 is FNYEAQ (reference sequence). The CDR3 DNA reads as TGTGCTAGCAGCTTAGCGGGCCTTAACACTGAAGCTTTCTTT. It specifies CASSLAGLNTEAFF.

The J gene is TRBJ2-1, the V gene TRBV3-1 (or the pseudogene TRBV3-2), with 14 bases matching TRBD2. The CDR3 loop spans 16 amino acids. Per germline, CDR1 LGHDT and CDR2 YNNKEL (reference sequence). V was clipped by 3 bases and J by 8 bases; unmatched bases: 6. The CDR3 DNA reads TGTGCCAGCAGCCATAACGGACTAGCGGGAGGATATGAGCAGTTCTTC. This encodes CASSHNGLAGGYEQFF.

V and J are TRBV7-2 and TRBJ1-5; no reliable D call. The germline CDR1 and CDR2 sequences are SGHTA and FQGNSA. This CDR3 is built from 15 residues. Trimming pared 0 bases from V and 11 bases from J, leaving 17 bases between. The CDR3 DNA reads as TGTGCCAGCAGCTTAGCGGGCAGTATGAAGGAAGCCCAGCATTTT. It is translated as CASSLAGSMKEAQHF. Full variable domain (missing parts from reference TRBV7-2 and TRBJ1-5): GAGVSQSPSNKVTEKGKDVELRCDPISGHTALYWYRQSLGQGLEFLIYFQGNSAPDKSGLPSDRFSAERTGGSVSTLTIQRTQQEDSAVYLCASSLAGSMKEAQHFGDGTRLSIL.

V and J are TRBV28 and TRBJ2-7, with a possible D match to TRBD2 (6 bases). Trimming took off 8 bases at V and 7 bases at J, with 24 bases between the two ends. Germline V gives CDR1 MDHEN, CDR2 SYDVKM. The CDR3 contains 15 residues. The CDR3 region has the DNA TGTGCCAGCCGGCGCAGCGGGCAGAACCCGACTGAGCAGTACTTC. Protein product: CASRRSGQNPTEQYF.

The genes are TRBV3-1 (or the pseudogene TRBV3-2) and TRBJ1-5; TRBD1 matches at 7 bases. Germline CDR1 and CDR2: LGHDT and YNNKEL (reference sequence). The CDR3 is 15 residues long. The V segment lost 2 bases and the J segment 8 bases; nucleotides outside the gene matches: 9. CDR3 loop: CASSQRQGPSEPQHF. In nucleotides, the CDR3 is TGTGCCAGCAGCCAACGACAGGGTCCCAGCGAGCCCCAGCATTTT.

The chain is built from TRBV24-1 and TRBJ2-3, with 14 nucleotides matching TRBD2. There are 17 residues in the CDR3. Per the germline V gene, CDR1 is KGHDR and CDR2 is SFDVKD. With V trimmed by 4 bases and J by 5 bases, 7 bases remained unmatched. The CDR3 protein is CATSDLGLAGELDTQYF. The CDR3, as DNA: TGTGCCACCAGTGACCTGGGACTAGCGGGAGAGTTAGATACGCAGTATTTT.